These 21 T cell receptor beta chains came from one sample sequenced in a study of shared clonotypes between healthy human individuals. The data were produced by immunoSEQ multiplex PCR, yet TCRdb's version contains in-frame clones alone and is incomplete. The sample lists approximately 470,000 clones, around 73% seen once, with about 11% in the top ten. Sequenced material: PBMCs. These receptors came from a woman between 40 and 55 years old in good health. Some clones in this sample may be carry-over from other donors' samples.

This rearrangement joins TRBV5-6 to TRBJ1-2, with D unresolved. The CDR3 length is 14 residues. Germline assignment: CDR1 SGHDT and CDR2 YYEEEE. V was clipped by 0 bases and J by 0 bases, with 6 bases between them. CDR3 DNA sequence: TGTGCCAGCAGCTTGGAGCAGGCTAACTATGGCTACACCTTC. Protein: CASSLEQANYGYTF.

This clone has only one observation. The V gene is TRBV5-4, the J gene TRBJ2-1, with D unresolved. Germline V gives CDR1 SGHNT, CDR2 YYREEE (reference sequence). V lost 0 bases to trimming and J lost 0 bases, with 7 bases between them. This CDR3 comprises 15 residues. CDR3 amino acids: CASSLGSNSYNEQFF. The CDR3 coding sequence is TGTGCCAGCAGCTTGGGCAGCAACTCCTACAATGAGCAGTTCTTC. The full variable domain, with the rest looked up from reference TRBV5-4 and TRBJ2-1, is ETGVTQSPTHLIKTRGQQVTLRCSSQSGHNTVSWYQQALGQGPQFIFQYYREEENGRGNFPPRFSGLQFPNYSSELNVNALELDDSALYLCASSLGSNSYNEQFFGPGTRLTVL.

The V call is TRBV15, the J call TRBJ2-3; TRBD2 agrees at 11 bases. J gave up 1 base and V 3 bases, and 3 bases lay outside the gene matches. This CDR3 has 16 amino acids. Germline-derived CDR1 and CDR2 are LNHNV and YYDKDF (reference sequence). CDR3 DNA sequence: TGTGCCACCAGCAGCTGGGGACTAGCGGGCACAGATACGCAGTATTTT. This sequence encodes CATSSWGLAGTDTQYF.

The count of this clone is one. The chain recombines TRBV30 with TRBJ2-7; D is unresolved. V shed 0 bases and J shed 2 bases, with 5 bases lying between them. This CDR3 spans 12 amino acids. Germline V CDR1 and CDR2: GTSNPN, SVGIG (reference sequence). CDR3 sequence (DNA): TGTGCCTGGAGTGTAAGTACCTACGAGCAGTACTTC. It yields the protein CAWSVSTYEQYF.

Notes on this clone: Other DNA sequences in the sample encode the same CDR3. The chain uses TRBV5-1 and TRBJ2-1; D remains unclear. There are 15 residues in the CDR3. V was trimmed by 2 bases and J by 0 bases, leaving 9 bases between them. The germline V gene has CDR1 SGHRS and CDR2 YFSETQ. The CDR3 nucleotides are TGCGCCAGCAGCTTTGGTGGGTCCTCCTACAATGAGCAGTTCTTC. It codes for CASSFGGSSYNEQFF.

The chain has TRBV27 and TRBJ1-1; the D gene is possibly TRBD1 (6 bases). Trimming took off 6 bases at V and 7 bases at J, with 18 bases between the two ends. Germline V lookup: CDR1 MNHEY, CDR2 SMNVEV (reference sequence). The CDR3 has 14 residues. The chain's CDR3 is CASSGTPGGYEAFF. For the CDR3, the DNA is TGTGCCAGCAGCGGGACCCCGGGGGGCTATGAAGCTTTCTTT.

The gene calls are TRBV4-2 and TRBJ1-2, with D perhaps TRBD1 (5 bases). Germline CDR1 is LGHNA and CDR2 is YNFKEQ. Between the trimmed V and J ends, which lost 0 bases and 5 bases, there was a span of 13 bases. The CDR3 has 15 amino acids. The CDR3 spells CASSQEARGPYGYTF. The CDR3 coding sequence is TGTGCCAGCAGCCAAGAGGCTAGGGGACCTTATGGCTACACCTTC.

The chain uses TRBV19 and TRBJ2-7; 8 positions match TRBD2. CDR1 is LNHDA and CDR2 is SQIVND in the germline V gene (reference sequence). J gave up 0 bases and V 4 bases, and 5 bases lay outside the gene matches. The length of the CDR3 is 15 residues. This CDR3 reads CASSTRGGSSYEQYF. In DNA, the CDR3 is TGTGCCAGTAGTACCCGGGGGGGTAGCTCCTACGAGCAGTACTTC.

The chain carries TRBV2 and TRBJ1-3; 9 nucleotides align to TRBD1. This CDR3 has 16 residues. Trimming removed 6 bases from V and 3 bases from J; junction bases left unmatched: 9. Looked up from germline, CDR1 is SNHLY and CDR2 is FYNNEI. CDR3 coding DNA: TGTGCCAGCAGGGCCTCACAGGGGGCTGTTGGAAACACCATATATTTT. Amino acid sequence: CASRASQGAVGNTIYF.

There are a few counts of this clone. The V and J genes are TRBV30 and TRBJ2-1, with TRBD2 identical over 7 bases. Losses at the gene ends were 0 bases for V and 8 bases for J; bases not matched to a gene: 13. CDR1 and CDR2 (germline): GTSNPN, SVGIG (reference sequence). This CDR3 is built from 16 residues. The CDR3 sequence is CAWSVLGASGEDEQFF. The CDR3 DNA reads TGTGCCTGGAGTGTACTAGGGGCTAGCGGTGAGGATGAGCAGTTCTTC.

This chain joins TRBV2 and TRBJ2-5; possibly TRBD1 for D (5 bases). With 10 bases removed from V and 3 bases from J, the gap between germline ends came to 18 bases. Germline V CDR1 and CDR2: SNHLY, FYNNEI. The CDR3 covers 14 residues. The CDR3 region is CANTRVRDKETQYF. DNA for the CDR3: TGTGCCAACACCCGGGTCAGGGATAAAGAGACCCAGTACTTC.

This clone occurred once. The chain has TRBV7-5 and TRBJ2-2; the tabulated D call, TRBD2, remains unverified against the DNA. TRBV7-5 is a pseudogene. This CDR3 is 14 amino acids long. The CDR3 nucleotides are TGTGTCAGAAGCACGGGACTAGCTGGCGGGGAGCTGTTTTTT. Its protein is CVRSTGLAGGELFF.

This rearrangement joins TRBV19 to TRBJ2-5, with D perhaps TRBD2 (6 bases). The V gene lost 5 bases and the J gene lost 5 bases, with 9 bases spanning the gap. The germline gives CDR1 LNHDA, CDR2 SQIVND (reference sequence). The CDR3 contains 12 residues. This chain's CDR3 is CASSALAETQYF. CDR3 coding DNA: TGTGCCAGTAGTGCCCTAGCGGAGACCCAGTACTTC.

The chain combines TRBV19 with TRBJ2-1; D is unclear. The length of the CDR3 is 14 residues. The germline V gene encodes CDR1 LNHDA and CDR2 SQIVND (reference sequence). The ends were cut back, 3 bases at V and 7 bases at J, with 13 bases in the middle. CDR3 loop: CASSIGGAANEQFF. As DNA, the CDR3 is TGTGCCAGTAGTATTGGTGGCGCGGCAAATGAGCAGTTCTTC.

This chain uses TRBV5-1 with TRBJ2-3, with D tentatively TRBD2 (7 bases). V was cut by 5 bases and J by 2 bases, with 15 bases left in between. Germline V CDR1 and CDR2: SGHRS, YFSETQ. The CDR3 consists of 15 residues. CDR3 bases: TGCGCCAGCAGGGCAGCGGGACACAACACAGATACGCAGTATTTT. Its protein is CASRAAGHNTDTQYF. The complete variable domain, with remaining parts taken from reference TRBV5-1 and TRBJ2-3, reads KAGVTQTPRYLIKTRGQQVTLSCSPISGHRSVSWYQQTPGQGLQFLFEYFSETQRNKGNFPGRFSGRQFSNSRSEMNVSTLELGDSALYLCASRAAGHNTDTQYFGPGTRLTVL.

The V gene is TRBV4-2, the J gene TRBJ2-1, with D possibly TRBD2 on 7 matching bases. The CDR3 has 17 amino acids. V lost 2 bases, J lost 4 bases, and 18 bases lay in between. Germline V CDR1 and CDR2: LGHNA, YNFKEQ. The CDR3 loop reads CASSQRLGGGMYNEQFF. The CDR3 bases are TGTGCCAGCAGCCAACGATTAGGGGGAGGGATGTACAATGAGCAGTTCTTC.

The chain combines TRBV27 with TRBJ2-1; 9 positions agree with TRBD2. This CDR3 spans 15 amino acids. Germline CDR1 reads MNHEY; CDR2 reads SMNVEV (reference sequence). J was trimmed by 3 bases and V by 7 bases; bases with no gene match: 7. Here the CDR3 reads CASIKHSGSYNEQFF. CDR3 nucleotide sequence: TGTGCCAGCATCAAACATAGCGGGAGCTACAATGAGCAGTTCTTC.

This rearrangement joins TRBV27 to TRBJ2-1; 14 positions match TRBD2. From germline, CDR1 is MNHEY and CDR2 SMNVEV (reference sequence). V gave up 4 bases and J gave up 15 bases; unmatched junction bases: 20. The CDR3 is 18 amino acids. The CDR3, as DNA: TGTGCCAGCAGTTCCAAACGCCGACTAGCGGGAGGGTCTGAAGCGGGGTTCTTC. Translated, it gives CASSSKRRLAGGSEAGFF.

V usage is TRBV10-3 and J usage is TRBJ2-1; perhaps TRBD1 as D (5 bases). The CDR3 loop spans 12 amino acids. Germline CDR1 and CDR2: ENHRY and SYGVKD. The CDR3 DNA reads as TGTGCTGGGGCCTATCAGGTCAATGAGCAGTTCTTC. Protein: CAGAYQVNEQFF.

V is TRBV7-2 and J is TRBJ2-1; possible D gene TRBD2, 7 bases. The germline V gene has CDR1 SGHTA and CDR2 FQGNSA. This CDR3 is built from 16 residues. V was trimmed by 4 bases and J by 2 bases, leaving 15 bases between them. In nucleotides, the CDR3 is TGTGCCAGCAGCTCCAGGGGAGCGGGGACCTACAATGAGCAGTTCTTC. Translated: CASSSRGAGTYNEQFF.

The rearrangement links TRBV5-1 to TRBJ2-5, with 8 positions matching TRBD1. In germline, CDR1 is SGHRS, CDR2 YFSETQ. The CDR3 spans 15 residues. V shed 3 bases, J shed 1 base, and the junction held 5 bases outside the gene matches. This CDR3 is CASSSPGTGQETQYF. The DNA for the CDR3 is TGCGCCAGCAGCTCCCCCGGGACAGGCCAAGAGACCCAGTACTTC.